These 17 T cell receptor beta chains came from one sample sequenced in a study of response to subunit inactivated influenza vaccine. MiXCR, run by TCRdb on the RT-PCR reads, gives a single entry per CDR3 protein. Of 800,000 to 1,000,000 distinct CDR3 sequences in the sample, 21% were seen once. The specimen was PBMCs from blood, collected approximately 5 days after vaccination. The receptors derive from a man between 50 and 59 years old who received an inactivated influenza vaccine.

This clonotype showed up just once. DNA of the CDR3: TGTGCCAGCAACAACCGGGAAGGAGAGACCCAGTACTTC. It codes for CASNNREGETQYF. This sequence joins TRBV25-1 and TRBJ2-5; tentatively, D is TRBD2 (5 bases). This CDR3 comprises 13 residues. Germline loops: CDR1 MGHDK, CDR2 SYGVNS. V dropped 7 bases and J dropped 4 bases, with 13 bases sitting between them. The full variable domain, in which reference TRBV25-1 and TRBJ2-5 provide the parts outside the CDR3, is EADIYQTPRYLVIGTGKKITLECSQTMGHDKMYWYQQDPGMELHLIHYSYGVNSTEKGDLSSESTVSRIRTEHFPLTLESARPSHTSQYLCASNNREGETQYFGPGTRLLVL.

In its sample, this clonotype was seen a few times. The V gene is TRBV29-1, the J gene TRBJ2-1, with 7 bases aligning to TRBD2. V was pared by 4 bases and J by 5 bases, with 5 bases of the junction left unmatched. The CDR3 totals 13 residues. Germline V CDR1 and CDR2: SQVTM, ANQGSEA. In DNA, the CDR3 is TGCAGCGTTGCCCGCCTAGCGGACAATGAGCAGTTCTTC. It is translated as CSVARLADNEQFF.

This clonotype occurred a few times. The J gene is TRBJ2-3, the V gene TRBV12-5; TRBD2 is a possible D gene (6 bases). Trimming took off 7 bases at V and 4 bases at J, with 18 bases between the two ends. CDR1 is LGHNT, CDR2 FRNRAP, per germline. The CDR3 is made up of 15 amino acids. DNA for the CDR3: TGTGCTAGTGCTTTATTTGGGGGGTCCCCAGATACGCAGTATTTT. Translation: CASALFGGSPDTQYF.

This clonotype was seen a few times. This chain joins TRBV14 and TRBJ2-5, with no clear D. The V end lost 1 base, the J end lost 0 bases, and 6 bases lay between the germline ends. Germline CDR1 SGHDN, CDR2 FVKESK. The CDR3 runs 14 residues. CDR3 in amino acids: CASSQVRYQETQYF. The CDR3 coding sequence is TGTGCCAGCAGCCAAGTCCGGTACCAAGAGACCCAGTACTTC.

This clonotype was counted a few times. This sequence joins TRBV6-1 and TRBJ1-4; D is unclear. V was cut by 7 bases and J by 7 bases, with 7 bases left in between. Germline CDR1 is MNHNS and CDR2 is SASEGT. The CDR3 loop spans 11 amino acids. CDR3 DNA: TGTGCCAGCACCGAAGCTGAAAAACTGTTTTTT. It encodes CASTEAEKLFF.

This clonotype was found a few times. This chain uses TRBV29-1 with TRBJ2-7; 8 nucleotides align to TRBD2. The junction had 12 bases not matched to a gene; V was cut back by 7 bases and J by 4 bases. CDR1 and CDR2 from the germline V gene are SQVTM and ANQGSEA. The CDR3 has 14 amino acids. CDR3 amino acids: CSATSGTFSYEQYF. In DNA form, the CDR3 reads TGCAGCGCTACTAGCGGAACCTTCTCTTACGAGCAGTACTTC.

This clonotype was recorded a few times. The CDR3 reads CSARGGQTMNTEAFF. Written as DNA, the CDR3 is TGCAGTGCTAGGGGGGGACAAACCATGAACACTGAAGCTTTCTTT. The chain couples TRBV20-1 to TRBJ1-1; tentatively, D is TRBD1 (6 bases). The V end was cut by 3 bases, the J end by 0 bases, with 14 bases between. This CDR3 has 15 amino acids. Germline loops: CDR1 DFQATT, CDR2 SNEGSKA (reference sequence).

This clonotype was seen more than once but under ten times. Its ends do not fully match the called genes, so a read error is possible. V usage is TRBV2 and J usage is TRBJ1-5; TRBD1 matches 9 bases. CDR1 is SNHLY and CDR2 is FYNNEI in the germline V gene. This CDR3 has 18 residues. CDR3 sequence reads: CTSSLRGQGLHSNQPQHF. CDR3 coding DNA: TGTACCAGCAGTTTACGGGGACAGGGTCTACATAGCAATCAGCCCCAGCATTTT.

This clonotype was counted a few times. V and J are TRBV7-9 and TRBJ2-7; a weak D match, TRBD2 (5 bases). The germline V gene has CDR1 SEHNR and CDR2 FQNEAQ (reference sequence). This CDR3 region has 13 residues. Deletions cut 5 bases from V and 2 bases from J, with 10 bases between. The CDR3 region is CASSNPGTYEQYF. The DNA of the CDR3 is TGTGCCAGCAGCAACCCCGGGACCTACGAGCAGTACTTC. Variable domain in full (rest from reference TRBV7-9 and TRBJ2-7): DTGVSQNPRHKITKRGQNVTFRCDPISEHNRLYWYRQTLGQGPEFLTYFQNEAQLEKSRLLSDRFSAERPKGSFSTLEIQRTEQGDSAMYLCASSNPGTYEQYFGPGTRLTVT.

The chain links TRBV6-1 to TRBJ2-3; TRBD2 matches at 10 bases. J was trimmed by 4 bases and V by 8 bases; bases with no gene match: 9. The CDR3 length is 15 residues. Germline assignment: CDR1 MNHNS and CDR2 SASEGT. CDR3 DNA: TGTGCCAGCCAGACCAGCGGGGGGGCCCCAGATACGCAGTATTTT. This translates into CASQTSGGAPDTQYF.

This clonotype was detected only once. This chain uses TRBV7-2 with TRBJ2-5, with TRBD2 identical over 10 bases. Per germline, CDR1 SGHTA and CDR2 FQGNSA. This CDR3 contains 15 residues. V trimming: 1 base; J trimming: 5 bases; junction bases outside the gene matches: 4. The CDR3 is CASSLVAGGGETQYF. CDR3 coding DNA: TGTGCCAGCAGCTTAGTAGCGGGGGGTGGTGAGACCCAGTACTTC.

There are a few counts of this clonotype. This sequence joins TRBV30 and TRBJ2-1; tentative D call: TRBD2 (6 bases). The CDR3 spans 15 residues. The germline V and J ends were trimmed by 0 bases and 0 bases, with 9 bases remaining between them. The germline V gene encodes CDR1 GTSNPN and CDR2 SVGIG (reference sequence). The CDR3 region has the DNA TGTGCCTGGAGTGTACTCGGGAGCTCCTACAATGAGCAGTTCTTC. Translating gives CAWSVLGSSYNEQFF. Filled out from reference TRBV30 and TRBJ2-1, the complete variable domain reads SQTIHQWPATLVQPVGSPLSLECTVEGTSNPNLYWYRQAAGRGLQLLFYSVGIGQISSEVPQNLSASRPQDRQFILSSKKLLLSDSGFYLCAWSVLGSSYNEQFFGPGTRLTVL.

The chain uses TRBV19 and TRBJ2-1, with 7 bases aligning to TRBD2. V was clipped by 7 bases and J by 7 bases; unmatched bases: 13. Germline lookup yields CDR1 LNHDA and CDR2 SQIVND (reference sequence). This CDR3 has 15 residues. The DNA for the CDR3 is TGTGCCAGTACCCTAGGGACTAACCGGGGGAATGAGCAGTTCTTC. Translated, it gives CASTLGTNRGNEQFF.

The rearrangement links TRBV20-1 to TRBJ2-6; the D gene is possibly TRBD2 (5 bases). In germline, CDR1 is DFQATT, CDR2 SNEGSKA (reference sequence). CDR3 length: 15 amino acids. The ends were cut back, 7 bases at V and 6 bases at J, with 19 bases in the middle. The DNA of the CDR3 is TGCAGTGTTATCCCCCGAAGCGGAGCGGCCAACGTCCTGACTTTC. Translation: CSVIPRSGAANVLTF.

V is TRBV12-3 or TRBV12-4 and J is TRBJ2-1; possible D gene TRBD2, 6 bases. V was cut by 5 bases and J by 6 bases, with 20 bases left in between. The CDR3 length is 16 residues. The CDR3 DNA reads as TGTGCCAGCAGTCCCCCGTCGGGGGTCACCCCCAATGAGCAGTTCTTC. Amino acid sequence: CASSPPSGVTPNEQFF.

This chain uses TRBV7-9 with TRBJ2-1, with TRBD2 identical over 8 bases. CDR1 is SEHNR, CDR2 FQNEAQ, per germline (reference sequence). The length of the CDR3 is 15 residues. Unmatched junction bases numbered 6, after V lost 5 bases and J lost 3 bases. This chain's CDR3 is CASSPGGAGYNEQFF. CDR3 DNA sequence: TGTGCCAGCAGCCCCGGGGGGGCGGGCTACAATGAGCAGTTCTTC.

The rearrangement links TRBV29-1 to TRBJ2-7; TRBD1 is a possible D gene (5 bases). Trimming removed 4 bases from V and 6 bases from J, with 16 bases in between. The CDR3 loop spans 13 amino acids. Germline loops: CDR1 SQVTM, CDR2 ANQGSEA. In nucleotides, the CDR3 is TGCAGCGTTGTGGAACAGGACCCAGGCGAGCAGTACTTC. Translation: CSVVEQDPGEQYF.